This record concerns one T cell receptor (beta chain) sequence. The antigen remains unidentified. The sample originates from a study of shared clonotypes between healthy human individuals. Background on the study: Aged 18 to 49, the donors were a couple of women and a few men.

Sequencing used immunoSEQ multiplex PCR; TCRdb keeps in-frame clones, though not all of them. The table has 2 million to 3 million clones, roughly nine tenths seen once. The V end was cut by 2 bases, the J end by 0 bases, with 17 bases between. The CDR3 sequence is 17 residues long. Germline CDR1 SGHVS, CDR2 FQNEAQ. Broader study findings: Around 5% of naive CD4 clonotypes were shared across several donors.

The origin of this receptor is a man between 18 and 35 years old in good health. Sequenced material: naive CD4+ T cells sorted from blood. Subset indicated: CD45RA+ positively selected. The V and J genes are TRBV7-8 and TRBJ2-7; no reliable D call. The CDR3 reads CASSLTPGGTSSYEQYF. CDR3 nucleotides: TGTGCCAGCAGCTTAACCCCGGGCGGAACGAGCTCCTACGAGCAGTACTTC.